The clone carrying this TCR beta chain appeared many times. Via MiXCR, TCRdb re-called the RT-PCR reads, giving one row per CDR3 protein. The table has more than 450,000 distinct CDR3 sequences, approximately 11% seen once. The data stem from a study of response to subunit inactivated influenza vaccine. This sample also belongs to another study, concerning T cells expressing NK-cell markers. That source notes: UMIs accompanied the 5'RACE template switching by which TCR beta cDNA was made. Roughly 1.0-8% of CD8+ T cells in over five donors belonged to dominant NKG2C+ clonotypes. The same clonotypes also predominated in the CD3+CD56-NKG2C+ fraction of a handful of donors.

The clonotype comes from a man aged 45-65 years who received an inactivated influenza vaccine. The starting material was PBMCs from blood, obtained on the day of vaccination.

The CDR3 nucleotides are TGTGCCATCAGTGAGTCGACGGGACGAACTGTACAGACCCAGTACTTC. Its translation is CAISESTGRTVQTQYF. The J gene is TRBJ2-5, the V gene TRBV10-3, with D perhaps being TRBD1 or TRBD2 (5 bases each). CDR3 length: 16 amino acids. Trimming took off 0 bases at V and 6 bases at J, with 17 bases between the two ends. CDR1 is ENHRY and CDR2 is SYGVKD in the germline V gene.